Shown below are 22 T cell receptor beta chains from a single sample sequenced in a study of blood T cell repertoires in COVID-19. TCRdb keeps only in-frame clones here, not all; method: immunoSEQ multiplex PCR. This sample has 410,000 or so clones, with about 88% found just once. Sequencing was done on a sample of peripheral blood. The receptors here all came from a woman aged 40 to 55 with COVID-19, enrolled during active disease.

The chain has TRBV10-2 and TRBJ2-2, with D hard to call. The V gene's germline CDR1 is WSHSY and CDR2 SAAADI. Trimming left V 4 bases short and J 5 bases short, with 8 bases between. The CDR3 consists of 13 residues. The CDR3 reads CASSASMTGELFF. CDR3 DNA: TGCGCCAGCAGTGCCAGTATGACCGGGGAGCTGTTTTTT.

This clone was detected once. This chain links TRBV15 with TRBJ1-3; a possible D gene is TRBD1 (5 bases). CDR1 and CDR2 from the germline V gene are LNHNV and YYDKDF (reference sequence). The CDR3 sequence is 14 residues long. The germline V and J ends were trimmed by 1 base and 4 bases, with 8 bases remaining between them. This chain's CDR3 is CATSRAGGGNTIYF. CDR3 sequence (DNA): TGTGCCACCAGCAGAGCGGGGGGGGGAAACACCATATATTTT.

The chain is built from TRBV30 and TRBJ1-3; unclear D gene. The V end lost 3 bases, the J end lost 0 bases, and 9 bases lay between the germline ends. Looked up from germline, CDR1 is GTSNPN and CDR2 is SVGIG (reference sequence). CDR3 size: 14 residues. This chain's CDR3 is CAWRDKHSGNTIYF. The CDR3 DNA follows: TGTGCCTGGAGAGACAAACACTCTGGAAACACCATATATTTT.

The chain recombines TRBV27 with TRBJ1-6, with unresolved D. Trimming left V 2 bases short and J 6 bases short, with 5 bases between. This CDR3 has 13 amino acids. Germline V CDR1 and CDR2: MNHEY, SMNVEV (reference sequence). The CDR3 sequence is CASSLASNSPLHF. The CDR3, as DNA: TGTGCCAGCAGTTTAGCCAGTAATTCACCCCTCCACTTT.

V and J are TRBV6-4 and TRBJ2-7; TRBD2 agrees at 13 bases. From germline, CDR1 is MRHNA and CDR2 SNTAGT. This CDR3 contains 15 residues. Unmatched junction bases numbered 6, after V lost 5 bases and J lost 5 bases. The CDR3 loop is CASSQTSGRINEQYF. In DNA form, the CDR3 reads TGTGCCAGCAGTCAGACTAGCGGGAGGATCAACGAGCAGTACTTC.

The gene calls are TRBV6-5 and TRBJ1-6, with a tentative D call TRBD1 (6 bases). Per germline, CDR1 MNHEY and CDR2 SVGAGI. The CDR3 contains 15 residues. Trimming stripped 2 bases from V and 10 bases from J, with 15 bases between. CDR3 sequence (DNA): TGTGCCAGCAGTTACACAGGGAAGGCCGGGTCACCCCTCCACTTT. This sequence encodes CASSYTGKAGSPLHF.

The chain has TRBV28 and TRBJ2-3; 7 nucleotides line up with TRBD2. Germline V lookup: CDR1 MDHEN, CDR2 SYDVKM. The CDR3 spans 15 residues. V trimming: 8 bases; J trimming: 0 bases; junction bases outside the gene matches: 8. The CDR3 reads CASPRPGGSTDTQYF. CDR3 nucleotides: TGTGCCAGCCCTCGACCCGGGGGGAGCACAGATACGCAGTATTTT.

This clone was seen a few times. This rearrangement joins TRBV6-1 to TRBJ2-5, with 8 positions matching TRBD1. The CDR3 is made up of 16 amino acids. CDR1 and CDR2 from the germline V gene are MNHNS and SASEGT. V lost 0 bases to trimming and J lost 5 bases; unmatched junction nucleotides: 8. The DNA of the CDR3 is TGTGCCAGCAGTGAAGCCAGAGGACAGGGTCCCGAGACCCAGTACTTC. It translates to CASSEARGQGPETQYF.

The CDR3 DNA sequence: TGTGCCAGCTCACCACCTGGGGCAACGGTGATAAATGAGCAGTTCTTC. Translated: CASSPPGATVINEQFF. The V gene is TRBV18, the J gene TRBJ2-1; tentative D call: TRBD1 (5 bases). The CDR3 is made up of 16 amino acids. Germline lookup yields CDR1 KGHSH and CDR2 LQKENI. V was pared by 0 bases and J by 7 bases, with 16 bases between. Full variable domain (missing parts from reference TRBV18 and TRBJ2-1): NAGVMQNPRHLVRRRGQEARLRCSPMKGHSHVYWYRQLPEEGLKFMVYLQKENIIDESGMPKERFSAEFPKEGPSILRIQQVVRGDSAAYFCASSPPGATVINEQFFGPGTRLTVL.

The chain couples TRBV6-1 to TRBJ1-4; 7 nucleotides line up with TRBD1. After removal of 3 bases from V and 5 bases from J, the junction contained 6 bases not matched to a gene. The germline CDR1 and CDR2 sequences are MNHNS and SASEGT. CDR3 length equals 15 residues. CDR3 amino acids: CASSETGRRNEKLFF. The DNA for the CDR3 is TGTGCCAGCAGTGAGACAGGGAGAAGGAATGAAAAACTGTTTTTT.

This chain links TRBV9 with TRBJ1-4, with 8 positions matching TRBD1. The trim removed 4 bases at V and 4 bases at J, leaving 6 bases unmatched. The CDR3 spans 15 residues. Germline-derived CDR1 and CDR2 are SGDLS and YYNGEE. CDR3 nucleotides: TGTGCCAGCAGCTTTCAGGGGGCGAGTAATGAAAAACTGTTTTTT. Amino acid sequence: CASSFQGASNEKLFF.

This chain links TRBV5-1 with TRBJ1-5; TRBD1 is a possible D gene (5 bases). Germline CDR1 is SGHRS and CDR2 is YFSETQ. CDR3 length: 15 amino acids. V was pared by 0 bases and J by 0 bases, with 7 bases between. CDR3 nucleotides: TGCGCCAGCAGCTTGGGCGGGACTAGCAATCAGCCCCAGCATTTT. Translated: CASSLGGTSNQPQHF. The full variable domain, with the rest looked up from reference TRBV5-1 and TRBJ1-5, is KAGVTQTPRYLIKTRGQQVTLSCSPISGHRSVSWYQQTPGQGLQFLFEYFSETQRNKGNFPGRFSGRQFSNSRSEMNVSTLELGDSALYLCASSLGGTSNQPQHFGDGTRLSIL.

The CDR3 DNA sequence: TGTGCCAGCAGACCTCGGCAACGGATAACGAGCGGGGGTACAGATACGCAGTATTTT. This sequence encodes CASRPRQRITSGGTDTQYF. The chain has TRBV4-2 and TRBJ2-3; 8 bases are a match to TRBD2. CDR1 and CDR2 (germline): LGHNA, YNFKEQ. The CDR3 sequence is 19 residues long. The V and J ends lost 6 bases and 3 bases, in that order; junction bases with no gene match: 20.

The chain links TRBV5-1 to TRBJ1-2, with a possible D match to TRBD1 (6 bases). The CDR3 is 14 residues long. Trimming removed 6 bases from V and 2 bases from J, with 14 bases in between. The V gene's germline CDR1 is SGHRS and CDR2 YFSETQ. The CDR3 protein is CASTLDRSNYGYTF. The CDR3 DNA reads TGCGCCAGCACCCTTGACAGGTCCAACTATGGCTACACCTTC.

The rearrangement uses TRBV3-1 (or the pseudogene TRBV3-2) and TRBJ1-1; 7 nucleotides agree with TRBD1. From germline, CDR1 is LGHDT and CDR2 YNNKEL (reference sequence). J was trimmed by 3 bases and V by 5 bases; bases with no gene match: 6. This CDR3 has 14 residues. Written as DNA, the CDR3 is TGTGCCAGCAGCGCTAGGGACAGATACACTGAAGCTTTCTTT. Translated, it gives CASSARDRYTEAFF.

V gene TRBV5-6 combines with J gene TRBJ2-3, with 10 bases lining up with TRBD1. This CDR3 comprises 19 residues. Germline assignment: CDR1 SGHDT and CDR2 YYEEEE. The V and J ends lost 2 bases and 6 bases, in that order; junction bases with no gene match: 18. DNA of the CDR3: TGTGCCAGCAGCTTCCATCAGGGGACAGGGGTCTATTCTTTGGATACGCAGTATTTT. Encoded protein: CASSFHQGTGVYSLDTQYF.

The chain uses TRBV7-8 and TRBJ1-6; weak D call: TRBD1 (5 bases). There are 15 residues in the CDR3. Germline assignment: CDR1 SGHVS and CDR2 FQNEAQ. V lost 5 bases to trimming and J lost 11 bases, with 19 bases between them. This CDR3 reads CASSTRTGEEAPLHF. CDR3 bases: TGTGCCAGCAGCACTCGGACGGGGGAAGAGGCACCCCTCCACTTT.

This chain connects TRBV5-1 to TRBJ1-2; 8 nucleotides line up with TRBD1. CDR3 length equals 17 residues. The trim removed 2 bases at V and 2 bases at J, leaving 11 bases unmatched. Germline V gene data show CDR1 as SGHRS and CDR2 as YFSETQ. In DNA, the CDR3 is TGCGCCAGCAGCTTCGGGGCAGGGGGCGCGTCGAACTATGGCTACACCTTC. Protein product: CASSFGAGGASNYGYTF.

This chain links TRBV19 with TRBJ2-7; TRBD2 is a possible D gene (7 bases). V shed 5 bases and J shed 2 bases, with 16 bases lying between them. The CDR3 is 15 residues long. Looked up from germline, CDR1 is LNHDA and CDR2 is SQIVND (reference sequence). CDR3: CASSRKGEGTYEQYF. DNA for the CDR3: TGTGCCAGTAGTCGAAAGGGGGAGGGAACCTACGAGCAGTACTTC.

The gene calls are TRBV11-2 and TRBJ2-3; 8 bases are shared with TRBD1. CDR1 is SGHAT and CDR2 is FQNNGV in the germline V gene. The junction had 8 bases not matched to a gene; V was cut back by 5 bases and J by 7 bases. CDR3 length: 14 amino acids. In DNA form, the CDR3 reads TGTGCCAGCAGCCATCGGACAGGGACGTATACGCAGTATTTT. Translation: CASSHRTGTYTQYF.

The chain joins TRBV6-4 to TRBJ1-4, with D maybe TRBD1 (6 bases). The CDR3 has 17 residues. CDR1 MRHNA and CDR2 SNTAGT come from the germline V gene. Trimming removed 4 bases at V and 1 base at J, with 16 bases between. The CDR3 DNA is TGTGCCAGCAGTGCCAGGCCTCTCAGGGGAACTAATGAAAAACTGTTTTTT. It encodes CASSARPLRGTNEKLFF.

This clone has just one count. V gene TRBV6-5 combines with J gene TRBJ1-5; TRBD1 matches at 8 bases. This CDR3 has 15 residues. Germline V gene data show CDR1 as MNHEY and CDR2 as SVGAGI. Trimming at V came to 6 bases and at J to 7 bases, leaving 11 bases not matched to a gene. The CDR3 spells CASSPGQGGWQPQHF. For the CDR3, the DNA is TGTGCCAGCAGCCCAGGACAGGGAGGATGGCAGCCCCAGCATTTT.